The 25 T cell receptor beta chains below were found in one sample sequenced in a study of T cell repertoires in ileal Crohn's disease. Generated by immunoSEQ multiplex PCR, the TCRdb table keeps only in-frame clones and is missing some. The sample yields approximately 13,000 clones, 70% to 80% seen once. Sequencing was carried out using ileal tissue. These receptors originate from an adult with Crohn's disease.

By sample share, this clone is medium-sized (0.01 to 0.1%). The rearrangement links TRBV6-6 to TRBJ2-3, with 7 bases fitting TRBD1. This CDR3 has 13 amino acids. The V gene's germline CDR1 is MNHNY and CDR2 SVGAGI (reference sequence). V shed 6 bases and J 5 bases; nucleotides not matched to a gene: 5. CDR3 residues: CASSPTGEDTQYF. The DNA for the CDR3 is TGTGCCAGCAGCCCCACAGGGGAAGATACGCAGTATTTT.

This clone was found a few times. This CDR3 is CASSGFLAGAAYEQYF. The CDR3 DNA reads as TGTGCCAGCAGTGGGTTTCTAGCGGGGGCCGCCTACGAGCAGTACTTC. The chain uses TRBV2 and TRBJ2-7; 10 bases are a match to TRBD2. The CDR3 runs to 16 residues. With V trimmed by 4 bases and J by 2 bases, 8 bases remained unmatched. Germline assignment: CDR1 SNHLY and CDR2 FYNNEI.

This clone is classed as medium-sized. The rearrangement uses TRBV5-1 and TRBJ1-4; 9 positions agree with TRBD1. Germline-derived CDR1 and CDR2 are SGHRS and YFSETQ. Germline trimming cut 4 bases from V and 8 bases from J; bases unmatched to any gene: 12. The CDR3 loop spans 16 amino acids. The CDR3 reads CASSPTTGTGSEKLFF. As DNA, the CDR3 is TGCGCCAGCAGCCCCACGACCGGGACAGGGTCGGAAAAACTGTTTTTT.

The J gene is TRBJ1-5, the V gene TRBV28, with D hard to call. Deletions cut 7 bases from V and 9 bases from J, with 13 bases between. Germline loops: CDR1 MDHEN, CDR2 SYDVKM. This CDR3 has 12 amino acids. CDR3 bases: TGTGCCAGCACTAGGACCCTTGGGCCCCAGCATTTT. As protein: CASTRTLGPQHF.

This clone came up a few times. The chain carries TRBV5-1 and TRBJ1-2; 7 nucleotides align to TRBD1. The CDR3 extends over 13 amino acids. Germline V gives CDR1 SGHRS, CDR2 YFSETQ. The V gene end was trimmed by 4 bases and the J gene end by 4 bases; junction bases not matched to a gene: 4. This chain's CDR3 is CASSTGDGYGYTF. The CDR3 DNA reads as TGCGCCAGCAGCACAGGGGATGGCTATGGCTACACCTTC.

This clone was counted between two and nine times. CDR3: CASSYLTLDGYTF. The CDR3 DNA sequence: TGTGCCAGCAGTTACCTGACCTTGGATGGCTACACCTTC. The chain has TRBV6-7 and TRBJ1-2; D not resolved. TRBV6-7 is designated an ORF whose function remains uncertain. This CDR3 region has 13 residues. V lost 2 bases, J lost 6 bases, and 10 bases lay in between.

DNA of the CDR3: TGTGCCAGCTCACCTCTATGGGGGCCCACTGAAGCTTTCTTT. Translated, it gives CASSPLWGPTEAFF. V usage is TRBV18 and J usage is TRBJ1-1; a possible D gene is TRBD1 (6 bases). Trimming left V 3 bases short and J 4 bases short, with 12 bases between. The CDR3 is 14 residues long. Germline V gene lookup returns CDR1 KGHSH and CDR2 LQKENI. Combining the CDR3 with reference TRBV18 and TRBJ1-1 gives the whole variable domain NAGVMQNPRHLVRRRGQEARLRCSPMKGHSHVYWYRQLPEEGLKFMVYLQKENIIDESGMPKERFSAEFPKEGPSILRIQQVVRGDSAAYFCASSPLWGPTEAFFGQGTRLTVV.

V usage is TRBV4-2 and J usage is TRBJ1-5; no clear D gene. Trimming shortened V by 0 bases and J by 7 bases, and 7 bases separated the two germline ends. The germline V gene encodes CDR1 LGHNA and CDR2 YNFKEQ. This CDR3 is 13 amino acids long. The CDR3 region has the DNA TGTGCCAGCAGCCAAGACGCTATGCAGCCCCAGCATTTT. Encoded protein: CASSQDAMQPQHF.

This clone was recorded once. The chain carries TRBV10-3 and TRBJ1-2; unclear D gene. CDR3 length: 12 residues. From germline, CDR1 is ENHRY and CDR2 SYGVKD. V was clipped by 2 bases and J by 8 bases, with 9 bases between them. The CDR3 sequence: CAISEELEGYTF. Written as DNA, the CDR3 is TGTGCCATCAGTGAGGAATTGGAAGGCTACACCTTC.

The chain joins TRBV7-8 to TRBJ1-1, with D maybe TRBD1 (5 bases). Germline V gene lookup returns CDR1 SGHVS and CDR2 FQNEAQ. This CDR3 is built from 14 residues. V dropped 5 bases and J dropped 0 bases, with 10 bases sitting between them. CDR3 coding DNA: TGTGCCAGCAGCCCCCGGGACTTGAACACTGAAGCTTTCTTT. Translating gives CASSPRDLNTEAFF.

This sequence joins TRBV4-2 and TRBJ2-5, with D hard to call. This CDR3 contains 14 residues. Germline V gives CDR1 LGHNA, CDR2 YNFKEQ. V was shortened by 0 bases and J by 11 bases, with 16 bases between the two germline ends. The chain's CDR3 is CASSQDGFRSSQYF. The CDR3 DNA follows: TGTGCCAGCAGCCAAGATGGGTTTAGGAGCTCGCAGTACTTC.

The rearrangement joins TRBV6-6 to TRBJ1-1; D perhaps matches TRBD1 (6 bases). Germline loops: CDR1 MNHNY, CDR2 SVGAGI (reference sequence). The length of the CDR3 is 14 residues. V gave up 0 bases and J gave up 6 bases, with 11 bases separating them. The CDR3 nucleotides read TGTGCCAGCAGTTACTCAGGCAGGGGATCTGAAGCTTTCTTT. Protein sequence: CASSYSGRGSEAFF.

This clone was seen only a few times. V usage is TRBV5-4 and J usage is TRBJ1-1, with D tentatively TRBD1 (5 bases). The germline gives CDR1 SGHNT, CDR2 YYREEE (reference sequence). CDR3 size: 14 residues. V gave up 0 bases and J gave up 7 bases, with 13 bases separating them. In DNA form, the CDR3 reads TGTGCCAGCAGCTTGGCCGGGACTGGGTATGAAGCTTTCTTT. It is translated as CASSLAGTGYEAFF.

V is TRBV7-6 and J is TRBJ2-4; TRBD2 might be the D (5 bases). Trimming cost V 5 bases and J 9 bases, with 17 bases left between them. Germline V gene sequence: CDR1 SGHVS, CDR2 FNYEAQ. The CDR3 runs 14 residues. CDR3 in DNA: TGTGCCAGCAGCGCATTAGGGCCCGAGGGCATTCAGTACTTC. It specifies CASSALGPEGIQYF.

The genes are TRBV2 and TRBJ2-5; D unclear. The germline V gene has CDR1 SNHLY and CDR2 FYNNEI. Trimming shortened V by 7 bases and J by 2 bases, and 5 bases separated the two germline ends. The CDR3 is 11 residues long. In DNA, the CDR3 is TGTGCCAGCACCGGACAAGAGACCCAGTACTTC. It codes for CASTGQETQYF.

The V gene is TRBV7-9, the J gene TRBJ1-6; D gene uncertain. Trimming removed 5 bases at V and 5 bases at J, with 10 bases between. The CDR3 has 14 residues. Germline V lookup: CDR1 SEHNR, CDR2 FQNEAQ (reference sequence). The CDR3: CASSKGSDNSPLHF. The CDR3 nucleotides are TGTGCCAGCAGCAAAGGGAGCGATAATTCACCCCTCCACTTT.

J is TRBJ1-4 and V is TRBV2; tentatively, D is TRBD1 (6 bases). The V end was cut by 1 base, the J end by 6 bases, with 6 bases between. CDR3 size: 13 residues. The germline gives CDR1 SNHLY, CDR2 FYNNEI. Here the CDR3 reads CASSEDRDEKLFF. For the CDR3, the DNA is TGTGCCAGCAGTGAAGACAGGGATGAAAAACTGTTTTTT.

As concerns this clone: Its ends do not fully match the called genes, so a read error is possible. The chain has TRBV7-7 and TRBJ2-7; 9 nucleotides align to TRBD1. CDR1 is SSHAT and CDR2 is FNYEAQ in the germline V gene (reference sequence). The CDR3 is 15 amino acids. As DNA, the CDR3 is TGTGCTAGCAGCCTAGGACAGGGGCCCTCCTACGAGCAGTACTTC. Its translation is CASSLGQGPSYEQYF.

By sample share, this clone is medium-sized. V usage is TRBV7-9 and J usage is TRBJ2-3; TRBD2 might be the D (5 bases). V was clipped by 5 bases and J by 4 bases, with 13 bases between them. The CDR3 has 14 amino acids. Looked up from germline, CDR1 is SEHNR and CDR2 is FQNEAQ (reference sequence). For the CDR3, the DNA is TGTGCCAGCAGCCCTGGACTGGATCCAGATACGCAGTATTTT. Its protein is CASSPGLDPDTQYF.

This chain connects TRBV9 to TRBJ2-3, with 9 bases lining up with TRBD1. Germline V gene lookup returns CDR1 SGDLS and CDR2 YYNGEE. The CDR3 covers 16 residues. V shed 0 bases and J 4 bases; nucleotides not matched to a gene: 6. The CDR3 protein is CASSVDGTGKADTQYF. The CDR3 DNA sequence: TGTGCCAGCAGCGTAGACGGGACAGGGAAGGCAGATACGCAGTATTTT.

The chain joins TRBV11-2 to TRBJ2-1; D is uncertain. This CDR3 is built from 14 residues. Trimming cost V 4 bases and J 10 bases, with 17 bases left between them. Germline values: CDR1 SGHAT, CDR2 FQNNGV. CDR3: CASSSTTVTREQFF. DNA for the CDR3: TGTGCCAGCAGCTCGACGACGGTAACAAGAGAGCAGTTCTTC.

This CDR3 is CASRHVMEAGGGGSPLHF. The CDR3 nucleotides read TGTGCCAGCAGGCATGTCATGGAGGCAGGCGGTGGGGGTTCACCCCTCCACTTT. The V call is TRBV28, the J call TRBJ1-6, with D possibly being TRBD1 (5 bases). The CDR3 contains 18 residues. V shed 6 bases and J shed 9 bases, with 27 bases lying between them. Germline V CDR1 and CDR2: MDHEN, SYDVKM.

In this sample, this clone turned up once. The chain is built from TRBV2 and TRBJ1-4, with 10 nucleotides matching TRBD1. Losses at the gene ends were 3 bases for V and 8 bases for J; bases not matched to a gene: 3. Germline lookup yields CDR1 SNHLY and CDR2 FYNNEI. The CDR3 runs 14 residues. The DNA for the CDR3 is TGTGCCAGCAGTGATGGACAGGGGGAGGAAAAACTGTTTTTT. Amino acid sequence: CASSDGQGEEKLFF.

This clone was counted once. The chain combines TRBV29-1 with TRBJ2-3; D tentatively reads TRBD1 or TRBD2 (6 bases each). CDR1 is SQVTM and CDR2 is ANQGSEA in the germline V gene. The V end lost 1 base, the J end lost 2 bases, and 10 bases lay between the germline ends. The CDR3 consists of 14 residues. The DNA of the CDR3 is TGCAGCGTTGAAGGGGGGGCCGCCACAGATACGCAGTATTTT. It is translated as CSVEGGAATDTQYF.

This chain uses TRBV11-3 with TRBJ2-3; no definite D call. The CDR3 has 13 residues. The germline V and J ends were trimmed by 5 bases and 3 bases, with 9 bases remaining between them. Germline loops: CDR1 SGHNT, CDR2 YENEEA. CDR3 loop: CASSPAITDTQYF. DNA of the CDR3: TGTGCCAGCAGCCCCGCTATTACAGATACGCAGTATTTT.